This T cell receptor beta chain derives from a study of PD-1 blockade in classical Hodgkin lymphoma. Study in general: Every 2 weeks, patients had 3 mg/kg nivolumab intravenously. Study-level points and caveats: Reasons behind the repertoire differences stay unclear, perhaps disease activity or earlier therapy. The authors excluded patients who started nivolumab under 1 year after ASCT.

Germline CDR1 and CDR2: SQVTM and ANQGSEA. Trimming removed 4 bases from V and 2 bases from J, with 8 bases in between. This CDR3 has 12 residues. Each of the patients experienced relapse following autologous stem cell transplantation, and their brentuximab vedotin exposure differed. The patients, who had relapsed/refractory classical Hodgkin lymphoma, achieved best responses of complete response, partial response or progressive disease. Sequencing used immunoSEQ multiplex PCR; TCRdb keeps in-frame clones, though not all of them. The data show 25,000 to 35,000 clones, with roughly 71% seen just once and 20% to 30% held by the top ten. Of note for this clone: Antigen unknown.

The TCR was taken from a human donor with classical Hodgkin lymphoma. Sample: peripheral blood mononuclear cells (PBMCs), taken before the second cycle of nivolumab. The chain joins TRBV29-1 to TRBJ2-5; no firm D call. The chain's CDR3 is CSVGHNQETQYF. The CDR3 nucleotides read TGCAGCGTTGGTCACAATCAAGAGACCCAGTACTTC.